The rows below give T cell receptor beta chains drawn from one sample of a study of blood T cell repertoires in COVID-19. Using immunoSEQ multiplex PCR, the repertoire was profiled, and TCRdb retains in-frame clones only, with some absent. The sample includes fewer than 70,000 clones, about 90% of them seen just once. Specimen: peripheral blood. The receptors stem from a human donor in a cohort sampled during active COVID-19. CDR3s include the opening cysteine and the closing phenylalanine or tryptophan. D genes are given only for firm matches. Only part of the rows carry a size: once, few, many, or a class if the clone is expanded.

once	TRBJ1-3	.	TRBV3-1/TRBV3-2	TGTGCCAGCAGCCGGCAGTCCGAATTCGACACCATATATTTT	CASSRQSEFDTIYF
.	TRBJ2-7	TRBD1	TRBV11-3	TGTGCCAGCAGCTCTCGACAGGGTCTTGGGCCCCGGTACTTC	CASSSRQGLGPRYF
.	TRBJ2-1	.	TRBV2	TGTGCCAGCAGGACCGGGACATCCTCCTACAATGAGCAGTTCTTC	CASRTGTSSYNEQFF
.	TRBJ1-5	.	TRBV21-1	TGTGCCAGCAGCACCCGACAGCGACGGGAGCAGCCCCAGCATTTT	CASSTRQRREQPQHF
.	TRBJ2-5	.	TRBV5-6	TGTGCCAGCAGCACCAGAGGTCTAGGAGTAGAGACCCAGTACTTC	CASSTRGLGVETQYF
.	TRBJ2-1	TRBD2	TRBV2	TGTGCCAGCAGCCGGACTAGCGGGAAGGCATCCTACAATGAGCAGTTCTTC	CASSRTSGKASYNEQFF
.	TRBJ2-3	TRBD2	TRBV27	TGTGCCAGCAAGTTCCGGACTTCGAGCGGGGGGCTAAAAAGCACAGATACGCAGTATTTT	CASKFRTSSGGLKSTDTQYF
.	TRBJ2-3	TRBD1	TRBV7-2	TGTGCCAGCAGCTCCCAGACAGGGAAGACCACAGATACGCAGTATTTT	CASSSQTGKTTDTQYF
.	TRBJ1-5	TRBD1	TRBV5-5	TGTGCCAGCAGCTTGTGGGACAGTCACAATCAGCCCCAGCATTTT	CASSLWDSHNQPQHF
once	TRBJ2-7	TRBD2	TRBV7-2	TGTGCCAGCAGCTTGGGAGCGGGGGCCCGCTCCTACGAGCAGTACTTC	CASSLGAGARSYEQYF
.	TRBJ1-2	TRBD1	TRBV7-2	TGTGCCAGCAGGCCAGGGGGCTATGGCTACACCTTC	CASRPGGYGYTF
.	TRBJ2-5	.	TRBV5-1	TGCGCCAGCAGCTTGGGAGGGGGAGAGACCCAGTACTTC	CASSLGGGETQYF
.	TRBJ1-2	.	TRBV9	TGTGCCAGCAGCGCCACCGGCAGCGCTCTCTATGGCTACACCTTC	CASSATGSALYGYTF
.	TRBJ1-5	TRBD1	TRBV27	TGTGCCAGCAGTCCCCTCGGACAGGGGGCAAATCAGCCCCAGCATTTT	CASSPLGQGANQPQHF
.	TRBJ1-2	.	TRBV20-1	TGCAGTGCGCGGGACAACTATGGCTACACCTTC	CSARDNYGYTF
.	TRBJ2-7	TRBD2	TRBV19	TGTGCCAGTAGTATTGGCACTAGCGGAGGGTCCTACGAGCAGTACTTC	CASSIGTSGGSYEQYF
.	TRBJ1-4	.	TRBV28	TGTGCCAGCAGTTTATGGCAGGGTAATGAAAAACTGTTTTTT	CASSLWQGNEKLFF
once	TRBJ2-1	TRBD2	TRBV10-1	TGCGCCAGCAGTACTAGCGGGAGCGACAATGAGCAGTTCTTC	CASSTSGSDNEQFF
.	TRBJ2-5	TRBD2	TRBV6-5	TGTGCCAGCAGTTATCCGGGACTAGCGGACCAAGAGACCCAGTACTTC	CASSYPGLADQETQYF
once	TRBJ2-6	.	TRBV9	TGTGCCAGCAGCCCCCGGGAGTCTGGGGCCAACGTCCTGACTTTC	CASSPRESGANVLTF
.	TRBJ1-1	TRBD1	TRBV10-3	TGTGCCATCAGTGATTCGGGACAGAGTAACACTGAAGCTTTCTTT	CAISDSGQSNTEAFF
.	TRBJ1-1	.	TRBV5-1	TGCGCCAGCAGCTTGGTGGGGGCCGCGCGGTACACTGAAGCTTTCTTT	CASSLVGAARYTEAFF
.	TRBJ1-5	TRBD1	TRBV6-6	TGTGCCAGCAGTTACCGGGACAGTGGTCAGCCCCAGCATTTT	CASSYRDSGQPQHF
.	TRBJ1-2	TRBD1	TRBV7-2	TGTGCCAGCAGCTTAGAGCAGGGACAGGTTTCCTATGGCTACACCTTC	CASSLEQGQVSYGYTF
.	TRBJ2-1	.	TRBV14	TGTGCCAGCAGCCCACGGACAGACTTCTACAATGAGCAGTTCTTC	CASSPRTDFYNEQFF
.	TRBJ2-2	.	TRBV14	TGTGCCAGCAGCCAAGGGCAGGCAGGCACCGGGGAGCTGTTTTTT	CASSQGQAGTGELFF
.	TRBJ1-1	.	TRBV5-1	TGCGCCAGCAGCTTGGTTACAGGACAAGCTTTCTTT	CASSLVTGQAFF
.	TRBJ2-2	.	TRBV5-6	TGTGCCAGCAGCGATATCGCGGGAGGGGAGCTGTTTTTT	CASSDIAGGELFF
.	TRBJ1-2	.	TRBV4-2	TGTGCCAGCAGCCTCACAAACTATGGCTACACCTTC	CASSLTNYGYTF
.	TRBJ1-3	TRBD1	TRBV5-1	TGCGCCAGCAGCTCTGGACAGGGCTCTGGAAACACCATATATTTT	CASSSGQGSGNTIYF
.	TRBJ2-5	.	TRBV7-3	TGTGCCAGCAGCCGCGGCCCTGGAGGGGAGACCCAGTACTTC	CASSRGPGGETQYF
.	TRBJ2-1	TRBD1	TRBV5-1	TGCGCCAGCAGGCCGACAGGGCCCTTCTACAATGAGCAGTTCTTC	CASRPTGPFYNEQFF
.	TRBJ2-2	TRBD1	TRBV7-3	TGTGCCAGCAGCTTGAGACAGGGGGCCACCGGGGAGCTGTTTTTT	CASSLRQGATGELFF
.	TRBJ2-1	TRBD2	TRBV2	TGTGCCAGCTTTCGCCAGAAGGCAGGGCGGGGGGGCAATGAGCAGTTCTTC	CASFRQKAGRGGNEQFF
.	TRBJ1-2	.	TRBV5-8	TGTGCCAGCAGCTTGTTTAGGGGCTATGGCTACACCTTC	CASSLFRGYGYTF
.	TRBJ2-2	.	TRBV5-1	TGCGCCAGCAGCTCCAGTTACTGGAGGGCCCTAACCGGGGAGCTGTTTTTT	CASSSSYWRALTGELFF
.	TRBJ1-5	.	TRBV27	TGTGCCAGCAGGAGCACCAATCAGCCCCAGCATTTT	CASRSTNQPQHF
.	TRBJ1-2	TRBD1	TRBV5-4	TGTGCCAGCAGCCCGGACAGGGCCCGGAGCTATGGCTACACCTTC	CASSPDRARSYGYTF
.	TRBJ1-2	TRBD1	TRBV28	TGTGCCAGCAGGCCCGGGACAGTCCTCCTCTATGGCTACACCTTC	CASRPGTVLLYGYTF
.	TRBJ1-4	.	TRBV2	TGTGCCAGCAGAACGCAGGGCCCGGTCTCTGAAAAACTGTTTTTT	CASRTQGPVSEKLFF
.	TRBJ2-3	.	TRBV5-1	TGCGCCAGCAGAGCGCCAGGGACTGGGACAGATACGCAGTATTTT	CASRAPGTGTDTQYF
.	TRBJ1-2	TRBD1	TRBV7-9	TGTGCCAGCAGCTCATCGGACAGGGAAGGCTACACCTTC	CASSSSDREGYTF
few	TRBJ2-7	TRBD2	TRBV4-1	TGCGCCAGCAGCCTTAGTCCTAGCGGGAGTTATCGCGAGCAGTACTTC	CASSLSPSGSYREQYF
.	TRBJ2-2	.	TRBV13	TGTGCCAGCAGTCCAGGGCTAGCGTACACCGGGGAGCTGTTTTTT	CASSPGLAYTGELFF
.	TRBJ1-2	.	TRBV9	TGTGCCAGCAGCGTAGCCCCGCGGATTTATGGCTACACCTTC	CASSVAPRIYGYTF
.	TRBJ2-3	.	TRBV5-1	TGCGCCAGCAGCTTGGGGGATGGCGGGGGCACAGATACGCAGTATTTT	CASSLGDGGGTDTQYF
.	TRBJ1-6	.	TRBV4-2	TGTGCCAGCAGCCCTACTGGGGCATACTATAATTCACCCCTCCACTTT	CASSPTGAYYNSPLHF
.	TRBJ2-3	TRBD1	TRBV11-2	TGTGCCAGCAGCTGGGACAGGGGCCCCACAGATACGCAGTATTTT	CASSWDRGPTDTQYF
.	TRBJ1-2	.	TRBV7-9	TGTGCCAGCAGCTTTAGGAATGCCGGGGTCAGCACCTTC	CASSFRNAGVSTF
.	TRBJ2-3	TRBD2	TRBV4-2	TGTGCCAGCAGCCAAGTAGGACTAGCGGGGGGGACAGATACGCAGTATTTT	CASSQVGLAGGTDTQYF
.	TRBJ2-3	TRBD2	TRBV19	TGTGCCAGTAGTAAGACTAGCGGGAATGCGGATACGCAGTATTTT	CASSKTSGNADTQYF
few	TRBJ1-2	TRBD1	TRBV12-5	TGTGCTAGTGGTTTGCTAACCGGGACAGGGAATGGCTACACCTTC	CASGLLTGTGNGYTF
.	TRBJ1-6	TRBD1	TRBV6-5	TGTGCCAGCAGCCGGAGACAGGGTGGAGCACCCCTCCACTTT	CASSRRQGGAPLHF
.	TRBJ2-5	.	TRBV7-7	TGTGCCAGCAGCGCCGGGACTGAAGAGACCCAGTACTTC	CASSAGTEETQYF
.	TRBJ1-4	.	TRBV19	TGTGCCAGTGGAGAGGTTGAAAAACTGTTTTTT	CASGEVEKLFF
few	TRBJ1-1	.	TRBV18	TGTGCCAGCTCACCACCGGGGGCCGCGATTACTGAAGCTTTCTTT	CASSPPGAAITEAFF
.	TRBJ2-3	.	TRBV5-1	TGCGCCAGCAGCTTGGCGGCGGCCCGGGGAACAGATACGCAGTATTTT	CASSLAAARGTDTQYF